These T cell receptor beta chains were read from a single sample in a study of cytomegalovirus exposure and HLA in healthy donors. Repertoires were generated with immunoSEQ multiplex PCR, while TCRdb's copy carries only in-frame clones and drops some. The sample spans around 150,000 clones; the ten largest clones claim roughly 2.7%. The sequenced material came from PBMCs. These receptors originate from a man in his forties in good health and CMV-seronegative. Each CDR3 is given with its conserved first and last residue. A D gene is named only where the DNA matches it firmly.

v_gene: TRBV7-6
j_gene: TRBJ2-5
d_gene: TRBD2
CDR3aa: CASSSRLAGAGETQYF
CDR3nt: TGTGCCAGCAGCTCCAGACTAGCGGGGGCGGGAGAGACCCAGTACTTC

v_gene: TRBV7-2
j_gene: TRBJ2-5
d_gene: .
CDR3aa: CASSLDGRQETQYF
CDR3nt: TGTGCCAGCAGCTTAGACGGGAGACAAGAGACCCAGTACTTC

v_gene: TRBV5-5
j_gene: TRBJ2-1
d_gene: TRBD2
CDR3aa: CASSSTGTSLIDEQFF
CDR3nt: TGTGCCAGCAGCTCTACCGGGACTAGTCTTATCGATGAGCAGTTCTTC

v_gene: TRBV5-6
j_gene: TRBJ2-5
d_gene: .
CDR3aa: CASSLVDLETQYF
CDR3nt: TGTGCCAGCAGCTTGGTAGATTTAGAGACCCAGTACTTC

v_gene: TRBV6-1
j_gene: TRBJ2-7
d_gene: .
CDR3aa: CASSGSPFGLPSYEQYF
CDR3nt: TGTGCCAGCAGTGGTTCCCCGTTTGGACTCCCCTCCTACGAGCAGTACTTC

v_gene: TRBV19
j_gene: TRBJ1-2
d_gene: .
CDR3aa: CASTKGINYGYTF
CDR3nt: TGTGCCAGTACGAAGGGGATCAACTATGGCTACACCTTC

v_gene: TRBV7-9
j_gene: TRBJ2-5
d_gene: TRBD1
CDR3aa: CASSINTGTAETQYF
CDR3nt: TGTGCCAGCAGCATAAATACCGGGACAGCCGAGACCCAGTACTTC

v_gene: TRBV4-1
j_gene: TRBJ1-2
d_gene: TRBD1
CDR3aa: CASSQGAGGGGYGYTF
CDR3nt: TGCGCCAGCAGCCAAGGGGCAGGGGGCGGTGGCTATGGCTACACCTTC

v_gene: TRBV4-2
j_gene: TRBJ2-3
d_gene: TRBD2
CDR3aa: CASSHDAGTSGGSGTDTQYF
CDR3nt: TGTGCCAGCAGCCATGACGCGGGGACTAGCGGGGGATCAGGCACAGATACGCAGTATTTT

v_gene: TRBV7-3
j_gene: TRBJ2-7
d_gene: .
CDR3aa: CASSLTGTPTYEQYF
CDR3nt: TGTGCCAGCAGCTTAACCGGGACACCAACCTACGAGCAGTACTTC

v_gene: TRBV6-5
j_gene: TRBJ1-4
d_gene: .
CDR3aa: CASSNQGSNEKLFF
CDR3nt: TGTGCCAGCAGTAACCAGGGGAGTAATGAAAAACTGTTTTTT

v_gene: TRBV7-6
j_gene: TRBJ2-7
d_gene: TRBD1
CDR3aa: CASSTLRSRGPFEQYF
CDR3nt: TGTGCCAGCAGCACCCTACGCTCCAGGGGGCCTTTCGAGCAGTACTTC

v_gene: TRBV2
j_gene: TRBJ2-6
d_gene: TRBD2
CDR3aa: CASRTSGGSGANVLTF
CDR3nt: TGTGCCAGCCGGACTAGCGGGGGGTCTGGGGCCAACGTCCTGACTTTC

v_gene: TRBV6-1
j_gene: TRBJ1-6
d_gene: TRBD1
CDR3aa: CASSERGTGGSNSPLHF
CDR3nt: TGTGCCAGCAGTGAAAGGGGGACAGGGGGTAGTAATTCACCCCTCCACTTT

v_gene: TRBV4-3
j_gene: TRBJ2-1
d_gene: .
CDR3aa: CASSQVSGQIPYNEQFF
CDR3nt: TGCGCCAGCAGCCAGGTTAGCGGTCAAATTCCCTACAATGAGCAGTTCTTC

v_gene: TRBV18
j_gene: TRBJ2-7
d_gene: .
CDR3aa: CASSPQVDSYEQYF
CDR3nt: TGTGCCAGCTCACCCCAGGTAGATTCCTACGAGCAGTACTTC

v_gene: TRBV5-1
j_gene: TRBJ1-5
d_gene: .
CDR3aa: CASSFRGDQPQHF
CDR3nt: TGCGCCAGCAGCTTCCGGGGGGATCAGCCCCAGCATTTT

v_gene: TRBV9
j_gene: TRBJ2-3
d_gene: TRBD2
CDR3aa: CASRDLAGAPDTQYF
CDR3nt: TGTGCCAGCAGAGACCTAGCGGGGGCGCCGGATACGCAGTATTTT

v_gene: TRBV5-4
j_gene: TRBJ1-1
d_gene: TRBD1
CDR3aa: CASRDRGNTEAFF
CDR3nt: TGTGCCAGCAGGGACAGGGGGAACACTGAAGCTTTCTTT

v_gene: TRBV6-5
j_gene: TRBJ1-1
d_gene: TRBD1
CDR3aa: CATRRDSKTEAFF
CDR3nt: TGTGCCACGCGAAGGGACAGTAAGACTGAAGCTTTCTTT

v_gene: TRBV25-1
j_gene: TRBJ2-7
d_gene: TRBD1
CDR3aa: CASSRTGGFYEQYF
CDR3nt: TGTGCCAGCAGTAGGACAGGGGGCTTCTACGAGCAGTACTTC

v_gene: TRBV7-2
j_gene: TRBJ2-3
d_gene: .
CDR3aa: CASSLRQVSTQMGQYF
CDR3nt: TGTGCCAGCAGCCTCCGACAGGTCTCTACACAGATGGGGCAGTATTTT

v_gene: TRBV7-9
j_gene: TRBJ2-2
d_gene: TRBD2
CDR3aa: CANLRSSGANTGELFF
CDR3nt: TGTGCCAACCTTAGGTCTAGCGGGGCGAACACCGGGGAGCTGTTTTTT

v_gene: TRBV7-2
j_gene: TRBJ2-7
d_gene: .
CDR3aa: CASSLSYEQYF
CDR3nt: TGTGCCAGCAGCCTAAGCTACGAGCAGTACTTC

v_gene: TRBV28
j_gene: TRBJ1-2
d_gene: .
CDR3aa: CASSWAGGYGYTF
CDR3nt: TGTGCCAGCAGCTGGGCAGGTGGCTATGGCTACACCTTC

v_gene: TRBV7-9
j_gene: TRBJ2-7
d_gene: TRBD1
CDR3aa: CASSWDRGSPYEQYF
CDR3nt: TGTGCCAGCAGCTGGGACAGGGGGTCACCCTACGAGCAGTACTTC

v_gene: TRBV6-5
j_gene: TRBJ1-4
d_gene: .
CDR3aa: CASSRSFREKLFF
CDR3nt: TGTGCCAGCAGTAGGAGTTTCCGTGAAAAACTGTTTTTT

v_gene: TRBV7-2
j_gene: TRBJ2-7
d_gene: TRBD2
CDR3aa: CASSPGLAGDVALGYEQYF
CDR3nt: TGTGCCAGCAGCCCGGGACTAGCGGGGGATGTAGCATTAGGCTACGAGCAGTACTTC

v_gene: TRBV18
j_gene: TRBJ2-1
d_gene: .
CDR3aa: CASSPQGSYNEQFF
CDR3nt: TGTGCCAGCTCACCCCAGGGCTCCTACAATGAGCAGTTCTTC

v_gene: TRBV6-6
j_gene: TRBJ2-2
d_gene: TRBD1
CDR3aa: CASSSRQGAGELFF
CDR3nt: TGTGCCAGCAGTTCCCGACAGGGGGCCGGGGAGCTGTTTTTT